This T cell receptor (beta chain) was recorded in a study of blood T cell repertoires in COVID-19. Study-wide background: Both acute and convalescent COVID-19 samples were obtained from the United States, Italy and Spain. PBMCs, B-cell-depleted T cells, or T cells were the source of the cDNA or gDNA that made up the material.

Germline CDR1 and CDR2: SEHNR and FQNEAQ (reference sequence). V was clipped by 3 bases and J by 6 bases, with 6 bases between them. This CDR3 contains 11 residues. Original processing notes: Reference gene primers were amplified, and this amplification served to estimate nucleated cell counts. Sequencing used immunoSEQ multiplex PCR; TCRdb keeps in-frame clones, though not all of them. V and J calls plus clone size are reproduced from that table; the DNA served to infer D and trimming. Counted here are about 330,000 clones, 88% occurring once; the ten biggest clones make up 4%. Sequences were obtained from peripheral blood. The rearrangement joins TRBV7-9 to TRBJ2-7, with D tentatively TRBD1 (5 bases). The sequence was collected from a woman aged 50 to 65 with active or convalescent COVID-19. CDR3 loop: CASSFQGEQYF. Written as DNA, the CDR3 is TGTGCCAGCAGCTTTCAGGGCGAGCAGTACTTC.